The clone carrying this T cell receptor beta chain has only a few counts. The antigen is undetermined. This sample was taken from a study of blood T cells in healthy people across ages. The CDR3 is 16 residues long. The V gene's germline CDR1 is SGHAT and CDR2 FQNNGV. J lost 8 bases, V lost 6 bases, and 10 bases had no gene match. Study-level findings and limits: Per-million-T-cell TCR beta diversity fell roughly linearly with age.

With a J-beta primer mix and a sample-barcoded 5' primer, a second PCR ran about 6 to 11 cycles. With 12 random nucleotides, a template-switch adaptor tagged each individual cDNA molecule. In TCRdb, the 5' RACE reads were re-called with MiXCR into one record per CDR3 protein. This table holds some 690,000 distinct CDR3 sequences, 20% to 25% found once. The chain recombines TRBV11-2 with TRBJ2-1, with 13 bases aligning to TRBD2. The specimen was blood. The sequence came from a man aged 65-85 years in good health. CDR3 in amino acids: CASRPLAGGRSDEQFF. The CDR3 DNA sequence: TGTGCCAGCAGACCACTAGCGGGGGGGCGAAGCGATGAGCAGTTCTTC.